This T cell receptor beta chain was captured in a study of cytomegalovirus exposure and HLA in healthy donors (dated by TCRdb to between 2016 and 2019). Regarding the research as a whole: An earlier analysis of some 600 of the donors reported over 250 Gb of sequence data and around 120 million unique TCR beta sequences obtained from about 179 million T cells. An early release covering 550 to 700 HLA-typed donors comprised approximately 290 gigabases of sequencing data and around 80 million unique TCR sequences. The genetic ancestry cluster associated with self-reported Caucasian donors included about four fifths of the 350 to 500 genotyped donors. The study aimed to test whether signatures of past pathogen exposure could be identified by cataloging public T cell receptors. The T cell repertoires of 550 to 850 subjects were profiled by immunosequencing and related to cytomegalovirus serostatus. Besides the first cohort of roughly 660 subjects, a separate validation cohort made up of some 110 different subjects was used. High-throughput TCR immunosequencing, statistical association of individual TCRs with disease status, and machine learning were combined to predict cytomegalovirus infection status. A later analysis re-examined previously published TCR beta repertoires from more than 600 donors and added high-resolution HLA genotyping to investigate patterns of TCR occurrence. In the later analysis, no new phenotypic data were used to find candidate immune exposures; instead, reliance was placed on TCR beta sequences and their occurrence across donors. An earlier analysis of roughly 600 of the donors used high-throughput TCR beta sequencing to judge whether each TCR beta V gene segment behaved as functional or pseudogenic. Donor age, sex, ethnicity and CMV serostatus were collected together with the repertoire data. Genome-wide SNP genotypes for about 60% of the roughly 700 donors were used in a later genetic analysis, which treated that subset as a discovery cohort. Every discovery cohort repertoire had been produced on one sequencing platform. HLA typing covered class I and class II loci at four-digit resolution. The number of typed donors differed by locus: about 629-640 for A, B, C, DRB1 and DQB1; approximately 530 for DQA1; roughly 600 for DPA1; and about 470 for DPB1. A few DR-DQ haplotypes were handled as single units for association and clustering because linkage in the cohort was strong. Among about 400 genotyped donors of the cohort, an average of about 240,000 unique TCR beta nucleotide sequences was sequenced per donor, of which 15% to 20% were non-productive.

In regard to this clone: This receptor's antigen is unknown. Base qualities are missing; no much larger clone stands one base away.

The cohort was made up of approximately 670 healthy bone marrow donors. Cohort members were all nominally healthy when sampled, although unrecorded immune exposures were likely present. The donor was CMV seropositive and belonged to the group of 250 to 300 seropositive cohort members. A peripheral blood sample was provided by each donor, and peripheral blood mononuclear cells were used for TCR beta sequencing. The Qiagen DNeasy Blood Extraction Kit was used to extract genomic DNA from the blood cell samples. Receptor amplification or capture employed the immunoSEQ multiplex PCR assay. A mixture of 60 forward primers for TCR Vbeta segments and 13 reverse primers for TCR Jbeta segments was used in the multiplex PCR. The CDR3 region of rearranged TCR beta genes was amplified from genomic DNA with a multiplex PCR assay. The Illumina HiSeq System was used to sequence the amplified TCR beta libraries as 87-base-pair reads. The source study handled its data this way. A later analysis tallied roughly 76 million unique TCR beta chains across the 666 repertoires, and approximately 12 million of those chains were shared by two or more donors. Raw reads were error-corrected and collapsed into unique sequences by a nearest-neighbor algorithm in which closely related sequences were merged to remove PCR and sequencing errors. Alignment of CDR3 sequences to IMGT reference sequences was used to assign V, D and J gene segments. For a sequence to be retained, at least a six-nucleotide match to both a V gene segment and a J gene segment was required. A rearrangement was called productive if the CDR3 had no stop codons and remained in frame with V and J, and every other rearrangement was called non-productive. Following IMGT convention, CDR3 was defined as the stretch from the second conserved V-encoded cysteine to the conserved J-encoded phenylalanine. The earlier analysis of some 580 of the donors excluded any sequence lacking an unambiguous match to a single V gene segment. An earlier analysis of fewer than 750 of the donors called V segments functional above 56.7% productive rearrangements and segregating when the between-donor standard deviation exceeded 5%. A statistical classification framework was built for diagnosing cytomegalovirus status from the catalog of TCR beta chain sequences. V and J gene assignment, in a later analysis, came from comparing TCR nucleotide sequences with IMGT/GENE-DB human TR gene sequences. The TCRdist pipeline was used in a later analysis to assign CDR3 sequences and most-parsimonious VDJ recombination scenarios. In a later analysis, every TCR beta chain was defined by the combination of its CDR3 amino acid sequence and its V-gene family, and reads without a unique V-gene family were dropped. As a way to deal with suspected cross-contamination and a sequencing artifact, a later analysis dropped 592 nucleotide sequences that were highly shared and had low generation probability. For each public chain, a later analysis derived a clonal expansion index from normalized ranks of inferred template counts within each repertoire. A later analysis computed generation probabilities with a VDJ recombination model fitted to out-of-frame rearrangements, and checked the results against IGoR. In a later analysis, hypergeometric tests were used to score TCR-TCR, TCR-HLA and TCR-CMV co-occurrence, with a repertoire-size bias correction applied to TCR pairs. False discovery rates were estimated in a later analysis by permuting HLA or CMV assignments 20 times. In a later analysis, co-occurring TCRs were grouped using DBSCAN, and TCRdist sequence similarity was added for clustering within HLA-allele-positive subsets. Repertoires with fewer than 30,000 or more than 120,000 public chains were left out of co-occurrence clustering, as were four to six repertoires with anomalous nucleotide sharing. TCRdb took over this immuneACCESS table, retaining in-frame rearrangements with V and J assigned. Such tables are incomplete; in checked studies, under half of the missing clones stem from an unresolved V gene, and the remainder is unexplained. That table is the source of V, J and clone size, and D and trimming were worked out from the DNA. The sample profile shows roughly 120,000 clones; 65% to 80% of them were found once. The ten most abundant clones make up about 30% of the sample.

Study-level results and caveats: Sequencing depth was assumed to be roughly uniform across donors in the presence/absence analyses, though that assumption may not hold. An earlier analysis of around 540 of the donors showed that most TCR beta V segments appeared in productive rearrangements either about 87% or about 30% of the time, which broadly matched IMGT annotations. Because counts were too low, roughly 17 rarely observed V segments, including chromosome 9 orphons, were left out of the earlier analysis of over 550 of the donors. Specific HLA alleles were associated with over 15,000 TCR beta sequences at a false discovery rate of 0.05 in a later analysis. In a later analysis, TCR association rates were found to vary across HLA loci, with the most associated TCRs seen for DRB1 alleles and the fewest for HLA-C alleles. A later analysis found that HLA-associated TCR beta chains were more clonally expanded and had lower generation probabilities than equally common non-associated chains. A cluster of highly shared sequence variants was judged likely to be a technical artifact of the sequencing pipeline. An association between a missense DCLRE1C variant and V-gene and J-gene trimming of TCR beta chains was found in a later genetic analysis and replicated in an independent cohort. HLA typing was unavailable for some donors at each locus, so association tests used only the typed subset. This cohort had only TCR beta chains sequenced, and the lack of alpha or paired-chain data limited which features could be detected. Linkage disequilibrium might explain the correlated functional status among segregating V segments, but an unknown experimental factor could not be ruled out. A few of the identified cytomegalovirus-associated TCR beta chains were confirmed in vitro to be specific for cytomegalovirus antigens. A further reported finding was that TCR beta sequences accurately predicted the HLA-A and HLA-B alleles for most subjects in the first cohort. Some IMGT-functional V segments, including TRBV6-2 and TRBV6-3, could not be distinguished by the 87-base-pair reads and were therefore excluded. Cytomegalovirus status was reported to be diagnosed by the classifier with high specificity and sensitivity in both the original and validation cohorts. A later analysis found that most CMV-associated TCR beta chains appeared HLA-restricted, with HLA associations seemingly driven largely by CMV exposure. According to a later genetic analysis, donors in an Asian-associated ancestry cluster had fewer N-insertions in productive TCRs than the approximately 630-donor mean. When HLA alleles, especially DR and DQ, strongly co-occurred, attributing TCR associations to individual alleles was difficult. The authors suggested that the approach could potentially be generalized to other disease states and immunological phenotypes. Several of the top co-occurrence clusters appeared to be linked to parvovirus B19, influenza, CMV and Epstein-Barr virus, according to a later analysis. Immune exposure information for the cohort was limited to CMV serostatus. In the study, roughly 160 TCR beta chains were listed as associated with cytomegalovirus. Across donors, most TCR sequences were observed very rarely, whereas some public TCRs were present in many individuals.

Cut back by 2 bases and 8 bases, the V and J ends lie 8 bases apart. Based on the germline V gene, the CDR1 and CDR2 sequences are SGHTS and YDEGEE. CDR3 length: 12 amino acids, cysteine to phenylalanine. The CDR3 DNA has 36 bases and is translated from base 1. The sequencing input was PBMCs. In this chain, TRBV5-8 is recombined with TRBJ2-4; the D gene remains uncertain. This TCR derives from a man aged 60 to 69 in good health and CMV-seropositive. The CDR3 region: CASSFSRDIQYF. Here is the DNA: TGTGCCAGCAGCTTTTCCCGGGACATTCAGTACTTC.